This T cell receptor (beta chain) was sequenced in a study of T cell responses to AZD1222 COVID-19 vaccine. Study as a whole: Second-dose timings of about 4 or about 12 weeks were pooled.

Germline assignment: CDR1 SGHRS and CDR2 YFSETQ. The CDR3 contains 15 residues. V gave up 0 bases and J gave up 1 base; unmatched junction bases: 2. As concerns this clone: Its antigen is unknown.

Broader study findings: Only five to seven individuals given AZD1222 were seropositive at baseline. The span of vaccine-associated CD4 TCRs extended across spike, with dominance at 160-218 and 743-854.

Data came from immunoSEQ multiplex PCR; TCRdb stores just in-frame clones and leaves some out. Among around 180,000 clones listed, roughly 92% were seen once. This sequence was found in an adult in good health. This chain links TRBV5-1 with TRBJ2-3, with 7 nucleotides matching TRBD2. The input for sequencing was peripheral blood, taken on day 0 of AZD1222 vaccination. CDR3 DNA: TGCGCCAGCAGCTTGGGCGGGAGAGGCACAGATACGCAGTATTTT. Translation: CASSLGGRGTDTQYF.